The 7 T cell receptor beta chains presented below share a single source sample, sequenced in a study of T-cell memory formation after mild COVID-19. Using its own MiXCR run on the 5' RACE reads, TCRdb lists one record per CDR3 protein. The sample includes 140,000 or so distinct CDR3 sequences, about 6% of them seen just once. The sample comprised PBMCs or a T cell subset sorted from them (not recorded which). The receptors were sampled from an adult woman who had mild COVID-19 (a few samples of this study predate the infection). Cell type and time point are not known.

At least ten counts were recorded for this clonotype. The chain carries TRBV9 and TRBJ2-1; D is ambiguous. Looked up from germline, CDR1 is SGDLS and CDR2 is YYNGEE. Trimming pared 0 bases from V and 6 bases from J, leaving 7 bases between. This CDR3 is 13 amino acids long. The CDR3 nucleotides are TGTGCCAGCAGCGTAGTGACCGGCAATGAGCAGTTCTTC. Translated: CASSVVTGNEQFF.

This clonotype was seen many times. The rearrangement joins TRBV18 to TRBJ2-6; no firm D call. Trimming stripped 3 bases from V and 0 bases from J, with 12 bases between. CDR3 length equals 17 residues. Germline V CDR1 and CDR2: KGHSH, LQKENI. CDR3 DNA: TGTGCCAGCTCACCCGGACGGAGCCCCTCTGGGGCCAACGTCCTGACTTTC. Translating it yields CASSPGRSPSGANVLTF.

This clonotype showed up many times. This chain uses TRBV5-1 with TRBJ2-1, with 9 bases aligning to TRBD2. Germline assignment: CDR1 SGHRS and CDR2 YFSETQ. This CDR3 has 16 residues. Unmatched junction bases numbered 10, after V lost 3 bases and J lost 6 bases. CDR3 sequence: CASSYTVAGAFNEQFF. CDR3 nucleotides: TGCGCCAGCAGCTACACGGTAGCGGGAGCATTCAATGAGCAGTTCTTC.

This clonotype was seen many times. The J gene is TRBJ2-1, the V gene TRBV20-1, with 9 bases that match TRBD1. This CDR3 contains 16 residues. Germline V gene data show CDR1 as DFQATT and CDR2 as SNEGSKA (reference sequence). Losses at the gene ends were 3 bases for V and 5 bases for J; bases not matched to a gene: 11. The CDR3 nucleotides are TGCAGTGCTAGTTGGCGCGGGGACAGGGTTCACAATGAGCAGTTCTTC. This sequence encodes CSASWRGDRVHNEQFF.

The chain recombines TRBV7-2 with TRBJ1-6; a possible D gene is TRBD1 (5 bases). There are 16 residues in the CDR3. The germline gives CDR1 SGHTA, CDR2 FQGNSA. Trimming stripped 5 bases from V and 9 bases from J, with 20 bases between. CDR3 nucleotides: TGTGCCAGCAGCAGGACCGGGACGGGGGGGATTTCACCCCTCCACTTT. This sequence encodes CASSRTGTGGISPLHF. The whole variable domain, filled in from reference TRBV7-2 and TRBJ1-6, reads GAGVSQSPSNKVTEKGKDVELRCDPISGHTALYWYRQSLGQGLEFLIYFQGNSAPDKSGLPSDRFSAERTGGSVSTLTIQRTQQEDSAVYLCASSRTGTGGISPLHFGNGTRLTVT.

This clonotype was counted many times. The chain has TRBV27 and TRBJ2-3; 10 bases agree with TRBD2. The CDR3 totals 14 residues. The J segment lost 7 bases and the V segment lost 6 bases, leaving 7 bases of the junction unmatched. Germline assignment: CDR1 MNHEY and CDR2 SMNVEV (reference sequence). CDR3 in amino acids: CASSRAGGPHTQYF. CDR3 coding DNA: TGTGCCAGCAGCCGAGCGGGGGGGCCACATACGCAGTATTTT.

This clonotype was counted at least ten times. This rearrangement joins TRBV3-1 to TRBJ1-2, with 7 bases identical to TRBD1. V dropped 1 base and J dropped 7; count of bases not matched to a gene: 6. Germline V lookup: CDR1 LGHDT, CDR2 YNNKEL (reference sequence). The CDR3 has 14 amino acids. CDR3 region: CASSQATGAGGYTF. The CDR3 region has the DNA TGTGCCAGCAGCCAAGCAACAGGGGCCGGTGGCTACACCTTC.